The subject of this entry is one TCR beta chain. Its antigen is still unknown. Library preparation for TCR beta used quantitative 5'-RACE with molecular barcodes. TCRdb re-derived calls from the 5' RACE reads in MiXCR, one entry per CDR3 protein. The repertoire holds around 150,000 distinct CDR3 sequences, around 19% seen once, with approximately 7.8% in the top ten. V dropped 2 bases and J dropped 8 bases, with 16 bases sitting between them. Germline V lookup: CDR1 LGHDT, CDR2 YNNKEL (reference sequence). The CDR3 runs 15 residues. This specimen belongs to a study of CD8 T cells in ankylosing spondylitis. Study findings and constraints: Some motif variants had been reported before (in reactive arthritis synovial fluid and blood). For ankylosing spondylitis blood, a TCR beta motif of 7 to 9 highly homologous variants appeared characteristic.

The TCR sequence derives from a male donor with ankylosing spondylitis or in good health (not recorded which). The source material was blood, either unsorted or a sorted T cell fraction (not recorded which). This chain links TRBV3-1 with TRBJ2-4; TRBD1 or TRBD2 may be the D gene (6 bases each). The CDR3 coding sequence is TGTGCCAGCAGCCAAAACTCGGGGGCGTTGGACATTCAGTACTTC. It yields the protein CASSQNSGALDIQYF.